This entry lists 12 T cell receptor beta chains sequenced from one sample in a study of T cells in Graves' hyperthyroidism and ophthalmopathy. RNA transcripts provided the source from which TCR beta CDR3 regions were amplified. First-round RT-PCR targeting the TCR CDR3 was performed with the HTBI primer set. One entry per CDR3 protein, called by TCRdb with MiXCR from the multiplex PCR reads. The table records hundreds of thousands of distinct CDR3 sequences, roughly 21% of them present only once. Sequencing was carried out using blood. These receptors were collected from a man in his forties with Graves' ophthalmopathy.

This clonotype was detected a few times. This chain links TRBV11-2 with TRBJ1-2, with D unresolved. V was pared by 4 bases and J by 4 bases, with 22 bases between. CDR3 size: 17 residues. Germline V gene lookup returns CDR1 SGHAT and CDR2 FQNNGV. The CDR3 reads CASSSPESLAGVYGYTF. The DNA for the CDR3 is TGTGCCAGCAGCTCCCCGGAGAGCTTAGCGGGTGTCTATGGCTACACCTTC.

This clonotype was observed a few times. This chain links TRBV5-1 with TRBJ2-1; D remains unclear. The CDR3 is made up of 12 amino acids. The germline V and J ends were trimmed by 4 bases and 8 bases, with 10 bases remaining between them. CDR1 and CDR2 from the germline V gene are SGHRS and YFSETQ. The CDR3 DNA is TGCGCCAGCAGCCCCGACGTGGATGAGCAGTTCTTC. This gives the protein CASSPDVDEQFF.

This clonotype was seen ten or more times. This rearrangement joins TRBV18 to TRBJ2-5; 9 bases map to TRBD1. This CDR3 has 16 residues. Germline CDR1 and CDR2: KGHSH and LQKENI. Germline trimming cut 3 bases from V and 5 bases from J; bases unmatched to any gene: 10. The DNA of the CDR3 is TGTGCCAGCTCACCCAGACGGACAGGGACAGGGGAGACCCAGTACTTC. Translation: CASSPRRTGTGETQYF. The whole variable domain, filled in from reference TRBV18 and TRBJ2-5, reads NAGVMQNPRHLVRRRGQEARLRCSPMKGHSHVYWYRQLPEEGLKFMVYLQKENIIDESGMPKERFSAEFPKEGPSILRIQQVVRGDSAAYFCASSPRRTGTGETQYFGPGTRLLVL.

This clonotype was recorded many times. The V and J genes are TRBV11-1 and TRBJ1-2; D is ambiguous. CDR1 is SGHAT, CDR2 FQDESV, per germline (reference sequence). Trimming took 2 bases from V and 8 from J, leaving 15 bases between them. CDR3 length: 14 amino acids. CDR3 loop: CASSLSEGSRGYTF. The CDR3 DNA sequence: TGTGCCAGCAGCTTATCGGAAGGGTCGAGGGGCTACACCTTC.

This clonotype was counted at least ten times. This chain connects TRBV30 to TRBJ1-5, with a possible D match to TRBD1 (5 bases). With 5 bases removed from V and 0 bases from J, the gap between germline ends came to 8 bases. Germline CDR1 and CDR2: GTSNPN and SVGIG (reference sequence). The CDR3 consists of 13 residues. The CDR3 DNA is TGTGCCTGGGGGGACGTTAGCAATCAGCCCCAGCATTTT. Its translation: CAWGDVSNQPQHF. The whole variable domain, filled in from reference TRBV30 and TRBJ1-5, reads SQTIHQWPATLVQPVGSPLSLECTVEGTSNPNLYWYRQAAGRGLQLLFYSVGIGQISSEVPQNLSASRPQDRQFILSSKKLLLSDSGFYLCAWGDVSNQPQHFGDGTRLSIL.

This chain uses TRBV12-5 with TRBJ2-3; 8 bases match TRBD2. Per the germline V gene, CDR1 is LGHNT and CDR2 is FRNRAP. Losses at the gene ends were 1 base for V and 6 bases for J; bases not matched to a gene: 15. The CDR3 covers 18 residues. The CDR3 nucleotides read TGTGCTAGTGGTTTGGGTTCTAAGCGGGGGCCCCAGGTGGATACGCAGTATTTT. It yields the protein CASGLGSKRGPQVDTQYF.

V is TRBV19 and J is TRBJ2-5, with TRBD2 identical over 7 bases. The germline CDR1 and CDR2 sequences are LNHDA and SQIVND (reference sequence). The CDR3 extends over 15 amino acids. V lost 5 bases to trimming and J lost 4 bases; unmatched junction nucleotides: 10. CDR3 protein: CASSAGTNLRETQYF. CDR3 DNA sequence: TGTGCCAGTAGTGCGGGGACTAACCTGAGAGAGACCCAGTACTTC.

The genes are TRBV5-1 and TRBJ1-1; 7 bases line up with TRBD1. V shed 0 bases and J 1 base; nucleotides not matched to a gene: 3. This CDR3 is 15 amino acids long. Looked up from germline, CDR1 is SGHRS and CDR2 is YFSETQ. CDR3 nucleotides: TGCGCCAGCAGCTTGGGTTACAGGGGGAACACTGAAGCTTTCTTT. Amino acid sequence: CASSLGYRGNTEAFF. Using reference TRBV5-1 and TRBJ1-1 for the parts outside the CDR3, the full variable domain is KAGVTQTPRYLIKTRGQQVTLSCSPISGHRSVSWYQQTPGQGLQFLFEYFSETQRNKGNFPGRFSGRQFSNSRSEMNVSTLELGDSALYLCASSLGYRGNTEAFFGQGTRLTVV.

This clonotype appeared a few times. This chain joins TRBV12-3 or TRBV12-4 and TRBJ2-1, with D possibly TRBD1 on 5 matching bases. This CDR3 has 11 amino acids. Deletions cut 3 bases from V and 10 bases from J, with 7 bases between. The CDR3 reads CASSFRAEQFF. CDR3 sequence (DNA): TGTGCCAGCAGTTTCAGGGCGGAGCAGTTCTTC.

Points on this clonotype: Compared with germline, one end of the junction differs, possibly owing to a read error. The chain has TRBV14 and TRBJ2-1; D gene uncertain. The germline CDR1 and CDR2 sequences are SGHDN and FVKESK. This CDR3 region has 17 residues. This CDR3 reads CASSRHPVKPAYNGQFF. Here the CDR3 DNA reads TGTGCCAGCAGCCGCCATCCTGTCAAGCCAGCCTACAATGGGCAGTTCTTC.

V is TRBV11-2 and J is TRBJ2-2; TRBD1 is a possible D gene (6 bases). V dropped 3 bases and J dropped 2 bases, with 13 bases sitting between them. This CDR3 region has 16 residues. CDR1 and CDR2 from the germline V gene are SGHAT and FQNNGV. The CDR3 bases are TGTGCCAGCAGCTTCGGAACAGGGTCAAACACCGGGGAGCTGTTTTTT. It encodes CASSFGTGSNTGELFF.

A note on this clonotype: Compared with germline, one end of the junction differs, possibly owing to a read error. The chain couples TRBV12-3 or TRBV12-4 to TRBJ1-1, with TRBD1 matching over 8 bases. The length of the CDR3 is 15 residues. CDR3 amino acids: CTSSSDRGLATEAFF. As DNA, the CDR3 is TGTACCAGCAGTTCTGACAGGGGACTTGCCACTGAAGCTTTCTTT.